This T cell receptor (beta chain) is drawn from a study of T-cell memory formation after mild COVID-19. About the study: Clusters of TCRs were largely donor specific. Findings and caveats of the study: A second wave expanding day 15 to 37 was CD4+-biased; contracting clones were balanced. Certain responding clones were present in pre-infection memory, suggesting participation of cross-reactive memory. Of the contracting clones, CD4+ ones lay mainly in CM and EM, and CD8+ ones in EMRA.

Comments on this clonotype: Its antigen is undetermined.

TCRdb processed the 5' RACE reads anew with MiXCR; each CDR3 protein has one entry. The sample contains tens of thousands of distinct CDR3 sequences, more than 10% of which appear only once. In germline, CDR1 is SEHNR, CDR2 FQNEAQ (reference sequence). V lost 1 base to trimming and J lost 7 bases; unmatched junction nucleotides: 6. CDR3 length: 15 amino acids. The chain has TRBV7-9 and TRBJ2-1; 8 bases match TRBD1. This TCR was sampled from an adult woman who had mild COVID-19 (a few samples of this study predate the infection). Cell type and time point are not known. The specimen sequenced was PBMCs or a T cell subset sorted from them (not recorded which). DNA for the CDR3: TGTGCCAGCAGCTTAGGGCCCCGGACAGGGAATGAGCAGTTCTTC. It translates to CASSLGPRTGNEQFF.